This TCR beta chain was identified in a study of monozygotic twins with inflammatory bowel disease. The study's findings and limits: Twins with IBD were found to have lower TCRbeta diversity (inverse Simpson) than healthy co-twins. IBD patients shared fewer clonotypes with other individuals than healthy twins, especially patients with disease activity signs.

As regards this clonotype: Its specificity is unknown.

Reprocessing the 5' RACE reads, TCRdb reports a single entry for every CDR3 protein and omits DNA. The specimen's table records about 160,000 distinct CDR3 sequences. CDR1 is LNHDA, CDR2 SQIVND, per germline (reference sequence). The CDR3 is made up of 13 amino acids. The chain carries TRBV19 and TRBJ2-3. This TCR was recovered from a human donor with ulcerative colitis or Crohn's disease, or a healthy co-twin of an affected twin (not recorded which). The sample comprised blood. The CDR3 sequence is CASKVWTTDTQYF.